The 3 T cell receptor beta chains below were found in one sample sequenced in a study of T-cell reconstitution after alpha-beta-depleted transplantation in children. Library preparation (for TCRbeta) was performed with unique molecular identifiers. TCRdb re-analysed the PCR reads in MiXCR, keeping a single row per CDR3 protein. The repertoire consists of around 600,000 distinct CDR3 sequences, with under 12% occurring once and the leading ten covering roughly 3.9%. The sequenced sample was PBMCs from the stem cell graft donor, obtained from the stem cell graft. The source is a human donor who donated a stem cell graft to a child with acute myeloid leukemia.

This chain uses TRBV24-1 with TRBJ2-3; the match to TRBD2 covers 10 bases. The CDR3 length is 16 residues. Germline CDR1 KGHDR, CDR2 SFDVKD. V was clipped by 1 base and J by 6 bases; unmatched bases: 6. The CDR3 reads CATSDLAGGPGDTQYF. In DNA, the CDR3 is TGTGCCACCAGTGATTTAGCGGGAGGGCCTGGGGATACGCAGTATTTT.

The rearrangement uses TRBV7-2 and TRBJ1-1; tentatively, D is TRBD1 (6 bases). The CDR3 is 14 residues long. Germline CDR1 reads SGHTA; CDR2 reads FQGNSA. The ends were cut back, 2 bases at V and 4 bases at J, with 11 bases in the middle. CDR3 amino acids: CASSLIGGPTEAFF. The CDR3 DNA sequence: TGTGCCAGCAGCTTAATCGGGGGGCCCACTGAAGCTTTCTTT.

The J gene is TRBJ2-5, the V gene TRBV11-2, with a tentative D call TRBD1 (6 bases). The V and J ends lost 2 bases and 1 base respectively, with 8 bases between them. The germline CDR1 and CDR2 sequences are SGHAT and FQNNGV. CDR3 length equals 14 residues. The CDR3 loop is CASSLQGRQETQYF. The CDR3 DNA sequence: TGTGCCAGCAGCTTACAGGGGCGCCAAGAGACCCAGTACTTC.